The 2 T cell receptor beta chains reported below all come from one sample, sequenced in a study of T cells in Graves' hyperthyroidism and ophthalmopathy. The TCR beta CDR3 regions underwent amplification using RNA transcripts as the source. Researchers ran a first-round RT-PCR on the TCR CDR3 using the HTBI primer set. TCRdb reanalysed the multiplex PCR reads using MiXCR and keeps one entry per CDR3 protein. The repertoire holds hundreds of thousands of distinct CDR3 sequences, with less than 15% as singletons. The sample taken for sequencing was blood. All receptors derive from a woman younger than 30 with Graves' hyperthyroidism.

This clonotype was detected a few times. The rearrangement uses TRBV7-2 and TRBJ1-2; no definite D call. This CDR3 is built from 16 residues. Germline-derived CDR1 and CDR2 are SGHTA and FQGNSA. The V end was cut by 2 bases, the J end by 8 bases, with 21 bases between. The CDR3 DNA reads TGTGCCAGCAGCTTATTTTCCCCTCAACACGGTTACGGCTACACCTTC. Its protein is CASSLFSPQHGYGYTF.

About this clonotype itself: One junction end disagrees with the germline gene, perhaps due to a read error. CDR3 residues: CASSLDGLGGFF. CDR3 DNA sequence: TGTGCCAGCAGTTTAGACGGCCTAGGAGGCTTCTTC. The chain couples TRBV7-8 to TRBJ2-1, with a tentative D call TRBD2 (5 bases). This CDR3 has 12 amino acids. In germline, CDR1 is SGHVS, CDR2 FQNEAQ.